The clone carrying this T cell receptor (beta chain) was picked up a small number of times. It was with unique molecular identifiers that the TCRbeta library was prepared. From the PCR reads, TCRdb called clonotypes with MiXCR, one entry per CDR3 protein. The sample shows a few hundred thousand distinct CDR3 sequences, 9.5% to 13% of them seen only once. This CDR3 is 17 amino acids long. Germline values: CDR1 MNHNS, CDR2 SASEGT. Trimming took 6 bases from V and 4 from J; bases not matched to a gene: 12. This sample stems from a study of T-cell reconstitution after alpha-beta-depleted transplantation in children.

The sample here was PBMCs from the stem cell graft donor, taken from the stem cell graft. The genes are TRBV6-1 and TRBJ2-3, with 11 positions matching TRBD2. This TCR was sampled from a human donor who donated a stem cell graft to a child with acute myeloid leukemia. In nucleotides, the CDR3 is TGTGCCAGCAGCTCTATAAAACTAGCGGGAGTGTCAGATACGCAGTATTTT. It yields the protein CASSSIKLAGVSDTQYF.